This passage covers 23 T cell receptor beta chains from one sample sequenced in a study of regulatory T cells in long-lasting Graves disease. Time point given: newly diagnosed GD, antithyroid drugs for less than 3 months. The TCR library was made from RNA that had been extracted from PBMCs in TRIzol. Both iRepertoire HTBI primers and Arm-PCR of CDR3 regions were used to build the TCR beta libraries. One entry per CDR3 protein results from TCRdb running MiXCR on the multiplex PCR reads. This sample has about 470,000 distinct CDR3 sequences, with about 15% found just once. These records were also assigned to another study, of T cells in Graves' hyperthyroidism and ophthalmopathy.

Sequenced here: peripheral blood mononuclear cells (PBMCs), sampled at new diagnosis, from a patient treated with antithyroid drugs. Every receptor here comes from a woman aged 25 to 45 with Graves disease.

This clonotype was seen a few times. CDR3 sequence reads: CATGPPGGEKLFF. The CDR3 bases are TGTGCCACGGGGCCCCCCGGGGGCGAAAAACTGTTTTTT. The chain combines TRBV7-9 with TRBJ1-4; maybe TRBD1 (6 bases). CDR3 length equals 13 residues. CDR1 and CDR2 from the germline V gene are SEHNR and FQNEAQ (reference sequence). V lost 10 bases, J lost 8 bases, and 17 bases lay in between.

V gene TRBV7-3 combines with J gene TRBJ2-7; D is perhaps TRBD2 (5 bases). This CDR3 spans 13 amino acids. From germline, CDR1 is SGHTA and CDR2 FQGTGA. The ends were cut back, 5 bases at V and 1 base at J, with 9 bases in the middle. The CDR3 loop reads CASSTGLSYEQYF. CDR3 nucleotides: TGTGCCAGCAGCACCGGACTTTCCTACGAGCAGTACTTC.

This clonotype was picked up many times. The chain combines TRBV6-1 with TRBJ2-5, with 7 positions matching TRBD1. This CDR3 region has 13 residues. Germline V gene data show CDR1 as MNHNS and CDR2 as SASEGT. The trim removed 7 bases at V and 4 bases at J, leaving 6 bases unmatched. CDR3 bases: TGTGCCAGCACTGGCACAGGGGTAGAGACCCAGTACTTC. Its protein product is CASTGTGVETQYF.

Only a few counts were recorded for this clonotype. The chain has TRBV6-5 and TRBJ2-3, with D perhaps assigned TRBD1 or TRBD2 (6 bases each). V dropped 2 bases and J dropped 4 bases, with 16 bases sitting between them. This CDR3 is built from 16 residues. Germline CDR1 is MNHEY and CDR2 is SVGAGI. CDR3 DNA: TGTGCCAGCAGTTACAATCCGGGGGCCTTCCCAGATACGCAGTATTTT. Its translation is CASSYNPGAFPDTQYF.

In its sample, this clonotype was seen many times. The genes are TRBV2 and TRBJ2-3; D is undetermined. Trimming removed 4 bases at V and 11 bases at J, with 7 bases between. Germline lookup yields CDR1 SNHLY and CDR2 FYNNEI. The CDR3 runs to 10 residues. CDR3 coding DNA: TGTGCCAGCAGTGGGCGGAAGCAGTATTTT. It is translated as CASSGRKQYF.

This clonotype was detected only a few times. The chain combines TRBV20-1 with TRBJ2-3; D gene ambiguous. CDR3 size: 13 residues. V was clipped by 1 base and J by 1 base, with 6 bases between them. From germline, CDR1 is DFQATT and CDR2 SNEGSKA (reference sequence). The CDR3 spells CSARGQGTDTQYF. Here the CDR3 DNA reads TGCAGTGCTAGAGGGCAGGGCACAGATACGCAGTATTTT.

There are a few counts of this clonotype. The chain has TRBV10-3 and TRBJ2-1, with 9 bases that match TRBD2. V shed 10 bases and J 3 bases; nucleotides not matched to a gene: 7. CDR1 is ENHRY and CDR2 is SYGVKD in the germline V gene. The CDR3 is 14 residues long. The CDR3 reads CATHSGSGYNEQFF. CDR3 in DNA: TGTGCCACGCATAGCGGGAGCGGCTACAATGAGCAGTTCTTC.

This clonotype was seen only a few times. This chain links TRBV24-1 with TRBJ2-2; TRBD2 matches 8 bases. Germline trimming cut 1 base from V and 1 base from J; bases unmatched to any gene: 4. Germline V CDR1 and CDR2: KGHDR, SFDVKD. The CDR3 totals 17 residues. CDR3 in amino acids: CATSDLSSGKNTGELFF. The CDR3 coding sequence is TGTGCCACCAGTGATTTAAGTAGCGGGAAGAACACCGGGGAGCTGTTTTTT.

The chain uses TRBV20-1 and TRBJ2-7, with 9 bases matching TRBD2. The CDR3 extends over 14 amino acids. Germline CDR1 DFQATT, CDR2 SNEGSKA (reference sequence). V trimming: 6 bases; J trimming: 0 bases; junction bases outside the gene matches: 6. The CDR3 sequence is CSAQRAGGSYEQYF. The CDR3 bases are TGCAGTGCCCAAAGAGCGGGGGGCTCCTACGAGCAGTACTTC.

The V and J genes are TRBV6-1 and TRBJ2-1, with 12 positions matching TRBD2. The CDR3 length is 15 residues. Trimming cost V 3 bases and J 9 bases; bases outside gene matches: 6. Germline CDR1 is MNHNS and CDR2 is SASEGT. DNA for the CDR3: TGTGCCAGCAGTGAGGGGACTAGCGGGCACATTGAGCAGTTCTTC. It is translated as CASSEGTSGHIEQFF.

This clonotype was counted many times. V gene TRBV15 combines with J gene TRBJ2-1; TRBD1 aligns across 7 bases. The CDR3 runs to 17 residues. Losses at the gene ends were 0 bases for V and 0 bases for J; bases not matched to a gene: 5. CDR1 is LNHNV and CDR2 is YYDKDF in the germline V gene (reference sequence). The CDR3 protein is CATSRDSSGGSYNEQFF. CDR3 nucleotide sequence: TGTGCCACCAGCAGAGACTCCTCAGGGGGCTCCTACAATGAGCAGTTCTTC.

Turning to this clonotype: At one end, the junction sequence differs from germline, possibly due to a read error. The J gene is TRBJ2-3, the V gene TRBV7-2, with 7 bases that match TRBD2. CDR1 and CDR2 (germline): SGHTA, FQGNSA. The CDR3 covers 16 residues. The CDR3 reads CASSLTAGISIDTQYF. The CDR3 DNA reads as TGTGCCAGCAGCTTAACAGCGGGGATTAGCATAGATACGCAGTATTTT.

This clonotype was seen a few times. The chain recombines TRBV20-1 with TRBJ1-2, with 7 bases aligning to TRBD1. This CDR3 is built from 13 residues. V lost 5 bases, J lost 6 bases, and 9 bases stayed unmatched. CDR1 and CDR2 (germline): DFQATT, SNEGSKA (reference sequence). CDR3 residues: CSAGLQGLHGYTF. The CDR3 DNA follows: TGCAGTGCTGGACTACAGGGGTTACATGGCTACACCTTC.

The genes are TRBV2 and TRBJ2-1; the D gene is possibly TRBD1 (5 bases). The V and J ends lost 7 bases and 6 bases respectively, with 7 bases between them. There are 11 residues in the CDR3. Germline CDR1 and CDR2: SNHLY and FYNNEI. For the CDR3, the DNA is TGTGCCAGCAAAGGGGTCAATGAGCAGTTCTTC. Translated, it gives CASKGVNEQFF. Full variable domain (missing parts from reference TRBV2 and TRBJ2-1): EPEVTQTPSHQVTQMGQEVILRCVPISNHLYFYWYRQILGQKVEFLVSFYNNEISEKSEIFDDQFSVERPDGSNFTLKIRSTKLEDSAMYFCASKGVNEQFFGPGTRLTVL.

The genes are TRBV19 and TRBJ2-3; D is undetermined. This CDR3 region has 13 residues. Germline CDR1 reads LNHDA; CDR2 reads SQIVND (reference sequence). V was clipped by 1 base and J by 4 bases, with 6 bases between them. The CDR3 DNA is TGTGCCAGTAGTATAGGCCCACCAGATACGCAGTATTTT. Translated, it gives CASSIGPPDTQYF. The full variable domain, its missing parts supplied by reference TRBV19 and TRBJ2-3, is DGGITQSPKYLFRKEGQNVTLSCEQNLNHDAMYWYRQDPGQGLRLIYYSQIVNDFQKGDIAEGYSVSREKKESFPLTVTSAQKNPTAFYLCASSIGPPDTQYFGPGTRLTVL.

The sample holds a few counts of this clonotype. The genes are TRBV12-5 and TRBJ2-1; TRBD2 matches at 12 bases. The CDR3 sequence is 17 residues long. With V trimmed by 0 bases and J by 5 bases, 5 bases remained unmatched. Germline V gives CDR1 LGHNT, CDR2 FRNRAP. The CDR3 is CASGLVLAGGLHNEQFF. In DNA form, the CDR3 reads TGTGCTAGTGGTTTGGTACTAGCGGGAGGTTTACACAATGAGCAGTTCTTC.

This clonotype has more than one count but fewer than ten. The junction departs from germline at one end; a sequencing error may be responsible. The V and J genes are TRBV28 and TRBJ2-1; possible D gene TRBD2, 6 bases. CDR3 length equals 16 residues. CDR1 is MDHEN, CDR2 SYDVKM, per germline. As DNA, the CDR3 is TGTGCCAGCGGTTTATCCGCGGGACTTCAAGGGAATGAGCAGTTCTTC. Amino acid sequence: CASGLSAGLQGNEQFF.

The chain recombines TRBV5-1 with TRBJ1-5, with 9 bases identical to TRBD1. This CDR3 comprises 15 residues. The trim removed 5 bases at V and 7 bases at J, leaving 10 bases unmatched. From germline, CDR1 is SGHRS and CDR2 YFSETQ. The CDR3 loop reads CASRPTGGAGQPQHF. The CDR3 nucleotides are TGCGCCAGCAGGCCTACAGGGGGCGCGGGACAGCCCCAGCATTTT.

J is TRBJ2-2 and V is TRBV21-1; no DNA check was done on the table's D call, TRBD2. TRBV21-1 is a pseudogene segment. There are 15 residues in the CDR3. In nucleotides, the CDR3 is TGTGCCAGCAGCAATAGCGGGGGGAAGACCGGGGAGCTGTTTTTT. It codes for CASSNSGGKTGELFF.

The table lists this clonotype with many counts. The rearrangement uses TRBV29-1 and TRBJ1-4, with a weak D call TRBD1 (5 bases). Germline V lookup: CDR1 SQVTM, CDR2 ANQGSEA. Trimming stripped 0 bases from V and 3 bases from J, with 14 bases between. The CDR3 sequence is 16 residues long. The CDR3 protein is CSVEDPGDRANEKLFF. In DNA form, the CDR3 reads TGCAGCGTTGAAGATCCGGGGGACCGGGCTAATGAAAAACTGTTTTTT.

This clonotype was seen ten or more times. The J gene is TRBJ2-3, the V gene TRBV13; 7 bases are a match to TRBD2. Germline values: CDR1 PRHDT, CDR2 FYEKMQ (reference sequence). Trimming removed 5 bases from V and 7 bases from J; junction bases left unmatched: 15. The CDR3 totals 16 residues. Here the CDR3 DNA reads TGTGCCAGCAGCCCCCCTCTGGGGGGAGGGAACTATACGCAGTATTTT. The encoded protein is CASSPPLGGGNYTQYF.

This clonotype came up many times. The CDR3 reads CASSQSSILRGNEQFF. In nucleotides, the CDR3 is TGTGCCAGCAGCCAATCCTCCATTTTAAGGGGCAATGAGCAGTTCTTC. The chain carries TRBV3-1 and TRBJ2-1, with D maybe TRBD1 (5 bases). CDR1 and CDR2 (germline): LGHDT, YNNKEL (reference sequence). The CDR3 runs to 16 residues. V gave up 2 bases and J gave up 6 bases, with 17 bases separating them.

This clonotype has ten or more counts. This rearrangement joins TRBV6-1 to TRBJ2-7; 12 positions match TRBD2. After removal of 6 bases from V and 3 bases from J, the junction contained 3 bases not matched to a gene. Germline V gene data show CDR1 as MNHNS and CDR2 as SASEGT. The CDR3 consists of 14 residues. Written as DNA, the CDR3 is TGTGCCAGCAGACGGGGACTAGCGGGCTACGAGCAGTACTTC. Its protein is CASRRGLAGYEQYF.